A single sample is the source of the 23 T cell receptor beta chains below, sequenced in a study of patients and donors after allogeneic stem cell transplantation. TCRdb re-derived calls from the RT-PCR reads in MiXCR, one entry per CDR3 protein. The top ten clones hold 25% to 30% of a sample with about 160,000 distinct CDR3 sequences, nearly 25% of them seen once. The sample was blood, either unsorted or a sorted T cell fraction (not recorded which). These receptors were obtained from a human donor who was either an allogeneic HSCT recipient or a stem cell or donor lymphocyte infusion donor (not recorded which). It is not recorded whose cells these are; they may come from a transplant donor.

The table lists this clonotype with a few counts. The CDR3 reads CASSNRGDTEAFF. The CDR3 DNA is TGTGCCAGCAGCAACAGGGGGGACACTGAAGCTTTCTTT. The V gene is TRBV12-3 or TRBV12-4, the J gene TRBJ1-1; 8 bases map to TRBD1. The CDR3 length is 13 residues. Germline trimming cut 6 bases from V and 3 bases from J; bases unmatched to any gene: 3.

This clonotype was seen at least ten times. This rearrangement joins TRBV5-1 to TRBJ2-1; unclear D gene. CDR1 and CDR2 from the germline V gene are SGHRS and YFSETQ. Trimming removed 0 bases at V and 6 bases at J, with 4 bases between. This CDR3 region has 12 residues. The CDR3 DNA is TGCGCCAGCAGCTTGGGGAGCAATGAGCAGTTCTTC. Translation gives CASSLGSNEQFF.

This clonotype was picked up a small number of times. The chain joins TRBV3-1 to TRBJ2-1; D is perhaps TRBD1 or TRBD2 (6 bases each). The V end lost 5 bases, the J end lost 4 bases, and 12 bases lay between the germline ends. Germline loops: CDR1 LGHDT, CDR2 YNNKEL (reference sequence). CDR3 size: 14 residues. The CDR3 sequence is CASSYLGGYNEQFF. The CDR3, as DNA: TGTGCCAGCAGCTACCTAGGGGGGTACAATGAGCAGTTCTTC.

The chain uses TRBV5-1 and TRBJ1-1; D might be TRBD1 (6 bases). Germline values: CDR1 SGHRS, CDR2 YFSETQ. This CDR3 comprises 12 residues. V lost 4 bases to trimming and J lost 8 bases, with 12 bases between them. CDR3 in amino acids: CASSVRGPEAFF. CDR3 DNA sequence: TGCGCCAGCAGCGTCAGGGGCCCCGAAGCTTTCTTT.

This clonotype was seen only a few times. V and J are TRBV6-6 and TRBJ1-1, with a weak D call TRBD1 (5 bases). Germline V CDR1 and CDR2: MNHNY, SVGAGI (reference sequence). The CDR3 runs 16 residues. V lost 2 bases and J lost 1, with 14 bases in between. Here the CDR3 reads CASSYTSVTENTEAFF. CDR3 DNA sequence: TGTGCCAGCAGTTACACCTCCGTGACAGAGAACACTGAAGCTTTCTTT.

This clonotype occurred a few times. The V and J genes are TRBV28 and TRBJ2-7, with TRBD1 matching over 7 bases. Per the germline V gene, CDR1 is MDHEN and CDR2 is SYDVKM. The J segment lost 4 bases and the V segment lost 7 bases, leaving 16 bases of the junction unmatched. This CDR3 is 16 amino acids long. The CDR3 nucleotides are TGTGCCAGCACCACGCCTCAAAACAGGGGACGGTACGAGCAGTACTTC. The encoded protein is CASTTPQNRGRYEQYF.

The rearrangement links TRBV5-1 to TRBJ2-7; 9 bases are shared with TRBD2. The CDR3 is 15 amino acids. With 4 bases clipped from V and 5 bases from J, the junction kept 10 bases outside the gene matches. Per germline, CDR1 SGHRS and CDR2 YFSETQ. The CDR3 loop reads CASSQNPGTSNEQYF. The CDR3 nucleotides read TGCGCCAGCAGCCAAAACCCCGGGACTAGCAACGAGCAGTACTTC.

The CDR3: CARWGQGQYNEQFF. CDR3 bases: TGTGCCAGATGGGGACAGGGGCAATACAATGAGCAGTTCTTC. The chain employs TRBV2 and TRBJ2-1; 10 positions match TRBD1. This CDR3 region has 14 residues. The ends lost 9 bases at V and 4 bases at J; junction bases unmatched: 6. CDR1 SNHLY and CDR2 FYNNEI come from the germline V gene.

The chain has TRBV5-1 and TRBJ2-2, with no clear D. In germline, CDR1 is SGHRS, CDR2 YFSETQ. V lost 2 bases and J 2 bases, leaving 19 bases between the germline ends. This CDR3 has 18 amino acids. In DNA form, the CDR3 reads TGCGCCAGCAGCTTTGACCCGAGAGCCCTCGGAAACACCGGGGAGCTGTTTTTT. Encoded protein: CASSFDPRALGNTGELFF.

This clonotype was counted a few times. This chain joins TRBV5-1 and TRBJ1-2, with a possible D match to TRBD1 (5 bases). V was clipped by 2 bases and J by 5 bases, with 16 bases between them. CDR1 is SGHRS, CDR2 YFSETQ, per germline. This CDR3 has 15 residues. The CDR3 DNA reads TGCGCCAGCAGCTTCGGACGGGGCCCTCGGTATGGCTACACCTTC. The encoded protein is CASSFGRGPRYGYTF. The full variable domain, its missing parts supplied by reference TRBV5-1 and TRBJ1-2, is KAGVTQTPRYLIKTRGQQVTLSCSPISGHRSVSWYQQTPGQGLQFLFEYFSETQRNKGNFPGRFSGRQFSNSRSEMNVSTLELGDSALYLCASSFGRGPRYGYTFGSGTRLTVV.

Written as DNA, the CDR3 is TGTGCCAGCAGCTTACGCACTCCAGAGACCCAGTACTTC. Encoded protein: CASSLRTPETQYF. This chain uses TRBV7-6 with TRBJ2-5; D uncertain. The CDR3 has 13 residues. The V and J ends lost 2 bases and 4 bases respectively, with 8 bases between them. Looked up from germline, CDR1 is SGHVS and CDR2 is FNYEAQ.

The V and J genes are TRBV7-9 and TRBJ1-5; D is undetermined. Germline loops: CDR1 SEHNR, CDR2 FQNEAQ (reference sequence). Trimming stripped 0 bases from V and 1 base from J, with 4 bases between. The CDR3 spans 14 residues. The CDR3 DNA reads TGTGCCAGCAGCTTAGCAGGGAGCAATCAGCCCCAGCATTTT. This encodes CASSLAGSNQPQHF.

This chain joins TRBV12-3 or TRBV12-4 and TRBJ2-1; TRBD1 matches 7 bases. This CDR3 is built from 14 residues. V shed 5 bases, J shed 13 bases, and the junction held 14 bases outside the gene matches. The CDR3 DNA follows: TGTGCCAGCAGTCCAGAGGGGGCTTGGGTTTATCAGTTCTTC. This gives the protein CASSPEGAWVYQFF.

In its sample, this clonotype was seen a few times. This sequence joins TRBV27 and TRBJ2-7; D unresolved. In germline, CDR1 is MNHEY, CDR2 SMNVEV (reference sequence). The germline V and J ends were trimmed by 6 bases and 1 base, with 13 bases remaining between them. The CDR3 loop spans 14 amino acids. In DNA, the CDR3 is TGTGCCAGCAGCAGCTCTCTCCTTTCCTACGAGCAGTACTTC. Translation gives CASSSSLLSYEQYF.

The genes are TRBV29-1 and TRBJ1-1; a possible D gene is TRBD1 (5 bases). CDR1 is SQVTM and CDR2 is ANQGSEA in the germline V gene. The CDR3 has 13 residues. The V end was cut by 7 bases, the J end by 1 base, with 13 bases between. The CDR3: CSAEAGANTEAFF. CDR3 nucleotide sequence: TGCAGCGCCGAAGCCGGGGCGAACACTGAAGCTTTCTTT.

This clonotype has a handful of counts. V usage is TRBV6-5 and J usage is TRBJ2-3; weak D call: TRBD1 (6 bases). The length of the CDR3 is 12 residues. Germline values: CDR1 MNHEY, CDR2 SVGAGI. V shed 5 bases and J shed 6 bases, with 9 bases lying between them. In nucleotides, the CDR3 is TGTGCCAGCAGTGCTAGGGGGGATACGCAGTATTTT. It encodes CASSARGDTQYF.

The rearrangement joins TRBV4-1 to TRBJ2-4; D is uncertain. CDR3 length equals 12 residues. The ends were cut back, 0 bases at V and 15 bases at J, with 12 bases in the middle. CDR1 is MGHRA, CDR2 YSYEKL, per germline. CDR3 region: CASSQDVGFLYF. CDR3 nucleotide sequence: TGCGCCAGCAGCCAAGATGTGGGTTTTCTGTACTTC.

The chain has TRBV19 and TRBJ2-5; 14 positions agree with TRBD2. This CDR3 is built from 18 residues. J was trimmed by 3 bases and V by 4 bases; bases with no gene match: 10. The germline V gene has CDR1 LNHDA and CDR2 SQIVND (reference sequence). The CDR3 spells CASSNTGTSGSIEETQYF. The CDR3 region has the DNA TGTGCCAGTAGTAACACCGGGACTAGCGGGAGTATAGAAGAGACCCAGTACTTC.

V gene TRBV7-9 combines with J gene TRBJ1-1; D not resolved. CDR3 length equals 16 residues. The germline V and J ends were trimmed by 5 bases and 5 bases, with 21 bases remaining between them. The germline CDR1 and CDR2 sequences are SEHNR and FQNEAQ (reference sequence). The CDR3 sequence: CASSLFSRVHVTEAFF. The CDR3 DNA follows: TGTGCCAGCAGCCTATTTTCTAGGGTCCACGTAACTGAAGCTTTCTTT.

This chain links TRBV12-3 or TRBV12-4 with TRBJ1-6; the D is unclear. The CDR3 covers 12 residues. V was pared by 7 bases and J by 8 bases, with 9 bases between. The DNA for the CDR3 is TGTGCCAGCAATCTTCATTATTCACCCCTCCACTTT. This encodes CASNLHYSPLHF.

V gene TRBV20-1 combines with J gene TRBJ2-7; 11 bases match TRBD2. From germline, CDR1 is DFQATT and CDR2 SNEGSKA (reference sequence). This CDR3 spans 12 amino acids. This CDR3 is CGSTSGGYEQYF. The CDR3 DNA sequence: TGCGGCAGTACTAGCGGGGGATACGAGCAGTACTTC.

This clonotype was detected a few times. In nucleotides, the CDR3 is TGTGCCAGCCGGGACTCAACATACAATGAGCAGTTCTTC. This translates into CASRDSTYNEQFF. The chain combines TRBV2 with TRBJ2-1; tentative D call: TRBD2 (6 bases). V was trimmed by 8 bases and J by 4 bases, leaving 12 bases between them. The CDR3 is 13 amino acids. The germline V gene encodes CDR1 SNHLY and CDR2 FYNNEI.

The rearrangement links TRBV4-1 to TRBJ1-5; no firm D call. The CDR3 loop spans 16 amino acids. Trimming cost V 4 bases and J 3 bases, with 16 bases left between them. Germline V gene data show CDR1 as MGHRA and CDR2 as YSYEKL. CDR3 coding DNA: TGCGCCAGCAGCCCCAACGACACTCCCATCAATCAGCCCCAGCATTTT. As protein: CASSPNDTPINQPQHF.